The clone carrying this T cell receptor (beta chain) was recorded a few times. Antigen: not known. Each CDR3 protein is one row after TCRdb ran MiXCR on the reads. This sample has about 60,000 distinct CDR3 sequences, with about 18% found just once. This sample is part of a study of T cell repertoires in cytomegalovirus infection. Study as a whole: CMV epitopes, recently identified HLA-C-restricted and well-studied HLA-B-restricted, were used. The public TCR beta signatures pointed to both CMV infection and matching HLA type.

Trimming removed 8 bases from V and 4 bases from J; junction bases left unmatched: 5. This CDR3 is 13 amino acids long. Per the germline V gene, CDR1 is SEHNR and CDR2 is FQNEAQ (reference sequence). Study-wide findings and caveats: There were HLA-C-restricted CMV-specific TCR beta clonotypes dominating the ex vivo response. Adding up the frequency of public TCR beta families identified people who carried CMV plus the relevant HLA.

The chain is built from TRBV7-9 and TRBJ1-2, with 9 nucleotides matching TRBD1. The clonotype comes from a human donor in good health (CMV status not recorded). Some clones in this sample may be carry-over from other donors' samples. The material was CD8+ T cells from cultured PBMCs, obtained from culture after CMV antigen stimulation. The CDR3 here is CASLGQGSYGYTF. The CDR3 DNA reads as TGTGCCAGCCTGGGACAGGGCTCCTATGGCTACACCTTC.